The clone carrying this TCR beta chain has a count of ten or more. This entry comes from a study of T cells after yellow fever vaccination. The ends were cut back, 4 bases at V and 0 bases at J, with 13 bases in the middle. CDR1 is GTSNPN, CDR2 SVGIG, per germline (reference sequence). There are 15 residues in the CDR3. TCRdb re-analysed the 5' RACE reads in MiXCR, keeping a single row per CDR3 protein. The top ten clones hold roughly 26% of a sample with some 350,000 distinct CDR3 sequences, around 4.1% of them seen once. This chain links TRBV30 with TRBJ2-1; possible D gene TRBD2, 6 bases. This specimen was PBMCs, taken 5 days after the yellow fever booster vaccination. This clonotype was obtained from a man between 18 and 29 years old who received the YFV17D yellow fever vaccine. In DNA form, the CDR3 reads TGTGCCTGGATTAGCGGTGTAAGCTCCTACAATGAGCAGTTCTTC. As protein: CAWISGVSSYNEQFF.